The rows below give T cell receptor beta chains drawn from one sample of a study of blood T cell repertoires in COVID-19. Clones were read by immunoSEQ multiplex PCR, and TCRdb kept only the in-frame ones, dropping some. The sample has over 200,000 clones, around nine tenths seen once; the top ten hold 3.5% to 4.5%. Sequencing was done on a sample of PBMCs or T cells enriched from blood (not recorded which). The receptors originated from a woman younger than 45 with acute COVID-19. The CDR3 runs from the conserved cysteine through the conserved F or W. The D gene is left open where the match is weak. Clone size appears in some rows only: once, few, many, or a class for an expanded clone.

j_call,d_call,clone_size,v_call,cdr3_nt,cdr3_aa
TRBJ1-5,TRBD1,-,TRBV6-1,TGTGCCAGCAGTGAGACAGGGCCGGCGCAGCCCCAGCATTTT,CASSETGPAQPQHF
TRBJ1-2,-,-,TRBV10-2,TGCGCCAGCAGTGATCCACGCCTCGGGAGGGTGGATGGCTACACCTTC,CASSDPRLGRVDGYTF
TRBJ1-1,-,-,TRBV29-1,TGCAGCGTTGAAAGGGGAGGGAACACTGAAGCTTTCTTT,CSVERGGNTEAFF
TRBJ1-1,TRBD1,-,TRBV7-6,TGTGCCAGCAGCTTAGCGCTCCCAGGGGGGAGCACTGAAGCTTTCTTT,CASSLALPGGSTEAFF
TRBJ1-1,-,-,TRBV7-9,TGTGCCAGCAGCTTAGCGGGGGGTGGGAACACTGAAGCTTTCTTT,CASSLAGGGNTEAFF
TRBJ2-1,TRBD2,few,TRBV11-2,TGTGCCAGTTCTGGCGGGGGAGCCTACAATGAGCAGTTCTTC,CASSGGGAYNEQFF
TRBJ1-5,-,-,TRBV11-2,TGTGCCAGCAGCGCTAGGGGAAATCAGCCCCAGCATTTT,CASSARGNQPQHF
TRBJ1-1,TRBD1,-,TRBV29-1,TGCAGCGTTGAACAAACAGGGGGAACTGAAGCTTTCTTT,CSVEQTGGTEAFF
TRBJ1-2,TRBD1,-,TRBV29-1,TGCAGCGTTGAATTCCCGAGCCCCAGGGGGCTCTATGGCTACACCTTC,CSVEFPSPRGLYGYTF
TRBJ2-1,-,-,TRBV21-1,TGTGCCAGCATCTGCACTAGCGGGGGGTCCCTAGGGCTCTGGCATGAGCAGTTCTTC,CASICTSGGSLGLWHEQFF
TRBJ2-5,TRBD2,-,TRBV3-1/TRBV3-2,TGTGCCAGCAGCGCCCGGACTAGTGGGGAGACCCAGTACTTC,CASSARTSGETQYF
TRBJ2-7,TRBD1,-,TRBV5-1,TGCGCCAGCAGCTTCGATACAGGGGCATCCTACGAGCAGTACTTC,CASSFDTGASYEQYF
TRBJ1-2,TRBD1,-,TRBV7-9,TGTGCCAGCAGCTCGACAGGGGCATATGGCTACACCTTC,CASSSTGAYGYTF
TRBJ1-1,-,-,TRBV5-1,TGCGCCAGCAGCTTGGGAGTTTCCACTGAAGCTTTCTTT,CASSLGVSTEAFF
TRBJ2-5,-,few,TRBV7-9,TGTGCCAGCCGGGACAAGCAAGAGACCCAGTACTTC,CASRDKQETQYF
TRBJ2-7,-,-,TRBV11-2,TGTGCCAGCAGCCTTGGACTGATCTACGAGCAGTACTTC,CASSLGLIYEQYF
TRBJ2-5,-,-,TRBV12-5,TGTGCTAGTGGTTTCAGTGTCTTAGAGACCCAGTACTTC,CASGFSVLETQYF
TRBJ2-3,TRBD2,once,TRBV19,TGTGCCAGTAGTCCGACTAGCCCAGATACGCAGTATTTT,CASSPTSPDTQYF
TRBJ1-2,TRBD1,-,TRBV19,TGTGCCAGTAGTATAGGAGTGGGCCCAGGGGGTGCTAACTATGGCTACACCTTC,CASSIGVGPGGANYGYTF
TRBJ1-2,TRBD1,-,TRBV5-4,TGTGCCAGCAGCTCGGGACAGGGAAGAGCTAACTATGGCTACACCTTC,CASSSGQGRANYGYTF
TRBJ1-1,-,once,TRBV5-1,TGCGCCAGCAGCGGGGGGACGGTAACGAACACTGAAGCTTTCTTT,CASSGGTVTNTEAFF
TRBJ1-1,-,-,TRBV27,TGTGCCAGCAGTCCCCGGACGGGGGACACTGAAGCTTTCTTT,CASSPRTGDTEAFF
TRBJ1-1,-,-,TRBV28,TGTGCCACCCGGGGGGGGGCGTCGGCCACTGAAGCTTTCTTT,CATRGGASATEAFF
TRBJ2-4,TRBD1,-,TRBV5-1,TGCGCCAGCAGCCCGGGACAGAGGGAAAACATTCAGTACTTC,CASSPGQRENIQYF
TRBJ1-2,TRBD1,few,TRBV5-6,TGTGCCAGCAGCTTGGTGGACAGGGGGCTAGGTGGCTACACCTTC,CASSLVDRGLGGYTF
TRBJ2-1,TRBD2,-,TRBV7-2,TGTGCCAGCACTCGGACTAGCGGGGCCCTTTTCGATGAGCAGTTCTTC,CASTRTSGALFDEQFF
TRBJ2-1,-,-,TRBV10-3,TGTGCCATCAGAGGTGGAGGGCGGGATTACAATGAGCAGTTCTTC,CAIRGGGRDYNEQFF
TRBJ2-7,-,-,TRBV7-9,TGTGCCAGCAGCTTACCCCCCACCTACGAGCAGTACTTC,CASSLPPTYEQYF
TRBJ2-7,TRBD2,-,TRBV6-2/TRBV6-3,TGTGCCAGCAGTCACCGACTAGCGGGGGGCTACGAGCAGTACTTC,CASSHRLAGGYEQYF
TRBJ2-5,TRBD1,-,TRBV2,TGTGCCAGCAGCCCGGACAGGGGGTATCAAGAGACCCAGTACTTC,CASSPDRGYQETQYF
TRBJ2-3,TRBD2,-,TRBV2,TGTGCCAGCGGGGGAGGGTTCACAGATACGCAGTATTTT,CASGGGFTDTQYF
TRBJ1-1,TRBD1,-,TRBV4-1,TGCGCCAGCAGCACCACACAGGGGAGAATCACTGAAGCTTTCTTT,CASSTTQGRITEAFF
TRBJ2-5,-,-,TRBV6-5,TGTGCCAGTACCCCCAGGGAAGAGACCCAGTACTTC,CASTPREETQYF
TRBJ2-3,-,-,TRBV7-3,TGTGCCAGCAGCTTTTTAGAGGCAGATACGCAGTATTTT,CASSFLEADTQYF
TRBJ1-1,TRBD1,-,TRBV6-5,TGTGCCAGCAGGGACCGAGACAGGGTGAACACTGAAGCTTTCTTT,CASRDRDRVNTEAFF
TRBJ1-1,-,-,TRBV6-5,TGTGCCAGCCCCAGCACCAGGCGAGAGAACACTGAAGCTTTCTTT,CASPSTRRENTEAFF
TRBJ1-3,-,-,TRBV12-3/TRBV12-4,TGTGCCACCGGGGGAGGGGCTGGAAACACCATATATTTT,CATGGGAGNTIYF
TRBJ1-5,-,-,TRBV7-2,TGTGCCAGCAGCTTAGACAGGGCCCGCAATCAGCCCCAGCATTTT,CASSLDRARNQPQHF
TRBJ2-3,-,-,TRBV2,TGTGCCACCACGGGACAAACTAAAGCACCTAGCACAGATACGCAGTATTTT,CATTGQTKAPSTDTQYF
TRBJ2-1,TRBD1,-,TRBV29-1,TGCAGCGTTAACCGGGACAGGGGGTTCAATGAGCAGTTCTTC,CSVNRDRGFNEQFF
TRBJ1-1,-,few,TRBV9,TGTGCCAGCAGCGCCGGACACCAAAACACTGAAGCTTTCTTT,CASSAGHQNTEAFF